This TCR beta chain emerged from a study of cytomegalovirus exposure and HLA in healthy donors. Trimming pared 1 base from V and 4 bases from J, leaving 14 bases between. This CDR3 comprises 16 residues. Germline-derived CDR1 and CDR2 are SGHTS and YDEGEE. Comments on this clone: Its matching antigen is unknown.

The PCR used 60 Vbeta and 13 Jbeta primers. Profiled with immunoSEQ multiplex PCR; TCRdb holds only in-frame clones, not every one. This sample has 65,000 or so clones; 70% to 85% occur once, and the top ten carry 2.5% to 4%. Broader study findings: CMV serostatus was the sole immune exposure information available.

The chain uses TRBV5-8 and TRBJ2-2, with D maybe TRBD1 (6 bases). The sample was PBMCs. The clonotype comes from a middle-aged woman in good health and CMV-seropositive. The CDR3 DNA reads as TGTGCCAGCAGCTTGCTGTCAGGGGCGGGCACCGGGGAGCTGTTTTTT. Translation gives CASSLLSGAGTGELFF. Using reference TRBV5-8 and TRBJ2-2 for the parts outside the CDR3, the full variable domain is EAGVTQSPTHLIKTRGQQATLRCSPISGHTSVYWYQQALGLGLQFLLWYDEGEERNRGNFPPRFSGRQFPNYSSELNVNALELEDSALYLCASSLLSGAGTGELFFGEGSRLTVL.